This passage covers 14 T cell receptor beta chains from one sample sequenced in a study of T cell repertoires in cytomegalovirus infection. These TCRs' antigens remain unknown. TCRdb reprocessed the reads via MiXCR and lists one record per CDR3 protein. Of some 560,000 distinct CDR3 sequences listed, 35% to 50% are singletons. The starting material was cultured PBMCs, obtained from culture after CMV antigen stimulation. The receptors derive from a human donor in good health (CMV status not recorded). Some clones in this sample may be carry-over from other donors' samples.

This clonotype was seen more than once but under ten times. The rearrangement links TRBV15 to TRBJ2-7; D not certain. The CDR3 consists of 15 residues. Germline V gene lookup returns CDR1 LNHNV and CDR2 YYDKDF (reference sequence). V lost 4 bases and J lost 2, with 15 bases in between. The CDR3 bases are TGTGCCACCAGCACGGTTCCCCGAGCGACCTACGAGCAGTACTTC. It specifies CATSTVPRATYEQYF.

In the case of this clonotype: Germline and junction disagree at one end, which may indicate a read error. V usage is TRBV12-5 and J usage is TRBJ2-7; no firm D call. CDR1 is LGHNT and CDR2 is FRNRAP in the germline V gene. The CDR3 is 12 residues long. CDR3 DNA sequence: TGTGCTAGTGGCTTGGAGTCCTACGAGCAGTACTTC. Translating gives CASGLESYEQYF.

This clonotype was seen more than once but under ten times. The chain uses TRBV12-3 or TRBV12-4 and TRBJ2-7; 7 bases match TRBD1. V shed 6 bases, J shed 3 bases, and the junction held 11 bases outside the gene matches. The CDR3 has 15 amino acids. The CDR3 bases are TGTGCCAGCAGGCGCGACAGGGATACTTTCTACGAGCAGTACTTC. It codes for CASRRDRDTFYEQYF.

The chain has TRBV2 and TRBJ1-6, with 7 bases that match TRBD1. The CDR3 spans 15 residues. Germline V lookup: CDR1 SNHLY, CDR2 FYNNEI. CDR3 amino acids: CLSTRDSSYNSPLHF. CDR3 nucleotides: TGTCTCTCCACCAGGGACAGCTCCTATAATTCACCCCTCCACTTT.

V and J are TRBV7-9 and TRBJ2-7; D gene ambiguous. CDR1 is SEHNR and CDR2 is FQNEAQ in the germline V gene (reference sequence). Trimming cost V 5 bases and J 12 bases, with 17 bases left between them. This CDR3 comprises 12 residues. CDR3: CASSQDNPGLYF. CDR3 nucleotide sequence: TGTGCCAGCAGCCAAGACAATCCCGGTCTGTACTTC.

V is TRBV6-1 and J is TRBJ1-6; possibly TRBD1 for D (5 bases). The germline CDR1 and CDR2 sequences are MNHNS and SASEGT. Deletions cut 2 bases from V and 6 bases from J, with 11 bases between. The CDR3 has 15 amino acids. CDR3 coding DNA: TGTGCCAGCAGTGAATCCCGGGGCCTTAATTCACCCCTCCACTTT. It codes for CASSESRGLNSPLHF.

The rearrangement joins TRBV6-2 or TRBV6-3 to TRBJ1-2; D gene uncertain. CDR1 is MNHEY and CDR2 is SVGEGT in the germline V gene. V was clipped by 0 bases and J by 4 bases, with 12 bases between them. CDR3 length equals 15 residues. The chain's CDR3 is CASSYSPVQRYGYTF. CDR3 sequence (DNA): TGTGCCAGCAGTTACTCTCCGGTACAGCGCTATGGCTACACCTTC.

This clonotype is a singleton in its sample. The rearrangement uses TRBV7-2 and TRBJ2-7; D is uncertain. The CDR3 runs to 15 residues. V lost 1 base and J lost 3, with 13 bases in between. The germline V gene has CDR1 SGHTA and CDR2 FQGNSA. The CDR3 nucleotides read TGTGCCAGCAGCTTAGGGGGAAACTTCCTCTACGAGCAGTACTTC. This gives the protein CASSLGGNFLYEQYF.

The chain is built from TRBV19 and TRBJ1-2; D possibly corresponds to TRBD1 (5 bases). The CDR3 length is 14 residues. The V gene's germline CDR1 is LNHDA and CDR2 SQIVND (reference sequence). Deletions cut 5 bases from V and 4 bases from J, with 14 bases between. Here the CDR3 DNA reads TGTGCCAGTAGTTCCCGGGACGGCCTCTATGGCTACACCTTC. It specifies CASSSRDGLYGYTF. The entire variable domain, with the rest obtained from reference TRBV19 and TRBJ1-2, is as follows: DGGITQSPKYLFRKEGQNVTLSCEQNLNHDAMYWYRQDPGQGLRLIYYSQIVNDFQKGDIAEGYSVSREKKESFPLTVTSAQKNPTAFYLCASSSRDGLYGYTFGSGTRLTVV.

The J gene is TRBJ2-3, the V gene TRBV5-5, with D possibly being TRBD1 (5 bases). V shed 7 bases and J shed 3 bases, with 12 bases lying between them. Germline-derived CDR1 and CDR2 are SGHKS and YYEKEE (reference sequence). The CDR3 runs 13 residues. The CDR3, as DNA: TGTGCCAGCCTCCGTGGGGCGACAGATACGCAGTATTTT. This gives the protein CASLRGATDTQYF.

The rearrangement uses TRBV7-2 and TRBJ2-3; D perhaps matches TRBD1 (5 bases). This CDR3 comprises 15 residues. Germline loops: CDR1 SGHTA, CDR2 FQGNSA. V was clipped by 4 bases and J by 1 base, with 12 bases between them. CDR3 sequence reads: CASSWGGGRTDTQYF. CDR3 sequence (DNA): TGTGCCAGCAGCTGGGGCGGCGGCCGCACAGATACGCAGTATTTT.

The genes are TRBV19 and TRBJ2-6; D ambiguous. V shed 4 bases and J shed 0 bases, with 10 bases lying between them. Per the germline V gene, CDR1 is LNHDA and CDR2 is SQIVND (reference sequence). The CDR3 is made up of 16 amino acids. The CDR3 reads CASSKGYTSGANVLTF. In nucleotides, the CDR3 is TGTGCCAGTAGTAAGGGCTACACCTCTGGGGCCAACGTCCTGACTTTC.

This clonotype came up a few times. The DNA for the CDR3 is TGTGCCAGCAGCCAAGAGACAGGCCCAGGGCGATACTATGGCTACACCTTC. Translated: CASSQETGPGRYYGYTF. V gene TRBV4-2 combines with J gene TRBJ1-2; a weak D match, TRBD1 (6 bases). V was cut by 0 bases and J by 3 bases, with 17 bases left in between. Germline CDR1 is LGHNA and CDR2 is YNFKEQ. This CDR3 region has 17 residues.

The chain couples TRBV20-1 to TRBJ2-1; D unresolved. Germline V CDR1 and CDR2: DFQATT, SNEGSKA (reference sequence). V was trimmed by 6 bases and J by 8 bases, leaving 11 bases between them. The length of the CDR3 is 11 residues. For the CDR3, the DNA is TGCAGTGCCCCCCTTGGTGATGAGCAGTTCTTC. Translation gives CSAPLGDEQFF.